The 17 T cell receptor beta chains reported below all come from one sample, sequenced in a study of T cell therapy after organ transplantation. No antigens are known for them. The data were produced by immunoSEQ multiplex PCR, yet TCRdb's version contains in-frame clones alone and is incomplete. The repertoire holds some 47,000 clones, with about 94% as singletons. This sample comprised CD8+ T cells from blood, obtained before autologous CMV-specific T cell therapy. The source is a human patient who had received a solid organ transplant and had CMV disease.

This CDR3 is CASSPGRTDNEQFF. In nucleotides, the CDR3 is TGTGCCAGCAGCCCCGGCCGGACCGACAATGAGCAGTTCTTC. The genes are TRBV7-2 and TRBJ2-1; D gene unclear. Germline CDR1 and CDR2: SGHTA and FQGNSA. The CDR3 sequence is 14 residues long. The V gene lost 5 bases and the J gene lost 5 bases, with 13 bases spanning the gap.

The genes are TRBV29-1 and TRBJ2-2; D tentatively reads TRBD1 or TRBD2 (5 bases each). V was shortened by 4 bases and J by 1 base, with 13 bases between the two germline ends. This CDR3 has 15 amino acids. In germline, CDR1 is SQVTM, CDR2 ANQGSEA. CDR3 nucleotide sequence: TGCAGCGTTGCCGACAGTCGGGGGAACACCGGGGAGCTGTTTTTT. Its translation is CSVADSRGNTGELFF.

This chain joins TRBV7-8 and TRBJ1-6, with D maybe TRBD1 (5 bases). The CDR3 is made up of 15 amino acids. Trimming left V 5 bases short and J 7 bases short, with 15 bases between. The germline V gene has CDR1 SGHVS and CDR2 FQNEAQ. The DNA for the CDR3 is TGTGCCAGCAGCCGGCGGGGGTTCGAGAATTCACCCCTCCACTTT. It encodes CASSRRGFENSPLHF.

The chain employs TRBV29-1 and TRBJ2-2; TRBD1 is a possible D gene (7 bases). Trimming took 7 bases from V and 5 from J, leaving 17 bases between them. This CDR3 is built from 14 residues. Germline-derived CDR1 and CDR2 are SQVTM and ANQGSEA. The DNA for the CDR3 is TGCAGCGGCGGAGGGACAGTGGGGACCGGGGAGCTGTTTTTT. Translating gives CSGGGTVGTGELFF.

A few counts support this clone. The V and J genes are TRBV6-1 and TRBJ2-7; a possible D gene is TRBD2 (6 bases). The germline V gene encodes CDR1 MNHNS and CDR2 SASEGT. Trimming cost V 0 bases and J 6 bases, with 12 bases left between them. This CDR3 spans 14 amino acids. The CDR3 nucleotides read TGTGCCAGCAGTGAAGCCCGGGAGCCTGGCGAGCAGTACTTC. Residues: CASSEAREPGEQYF.

V and J are TRBV6-5 and TRBJ1-5; D gene ambiguous. Per the germline V gene, CDR1 is MNHEY and CDR2 is SVGAGI. The ends were cut back, 3 bases at V and 7 bases at J, with 13 bases in the middle. The length of the CDR3 is 14 residues. CDR3 loop: CASSYNAASQPQHF. The CDR3, as DNA: TGTGCCAGCAGTTATAATGCGGCGAGCCAGCCCCAGCATTTT.

The rearrangement joins TRBV7-9 to TRBJ2-2; D call uncertain. The CDR3 sequence is 13 residues long. Trimming shortened V by 9 bases and J by 5 bases, and 13 bases separated the two germline ends. Germline CDR1 reads SEHNR; CDR2 reads FQNEAQ (reference sequence). The CDR3 sequence is CASHPSGTGELFF. DNA of the CDR3: TGTGCCAGTCACCCCTCCGGGACCGGGGAGCTGTTTTTT.

The V and J genes are TRBV4-1 and TRBJ1-1; no reliable D call. CDR1 and CDR2 (germline): MGHRA, YSYEKL. With 3 bases removed from V and 1 base from J, the gap between germline ends came to 9 bases. This CDR3 is built from 14 residues. In DNA form, the CDR3 reads TGCGCCAGCAGCCAGGCGGCGGGGAACACTGAAGCTTTCTTT. Its translation is CASSQAAGNTEAFF.

This clone has a single count. V gene TRBV4-3 combines with J gene TRBJ1-1, with D maybe TRBD1 (5 bases). Between the trimmed V and J ends, which lost 4 bases and 1 base, there was a span of 10 bases. CDR3 size: 14 residues. The V gene's germline CDR1 is LGHNA and CDR2 YSLEER. CDR3 DNA sequence: TGCGCCAGCAGCCCGGGACTAACGAACACTGAAGCTTTCTTT. It encodes CASSPGLTNTEAFF.

The chain recombines TRBV10-3 with TRBJ2-5, with 10 bases that match TRBD2. V trimming: 6 bases; J trimming: 5 bases; junction bases outside the gene matches: 6. Germline V lookup: CDR1 ENHRY, CDR2 SYGVKD. CDR3 length equals 14 residues. The chain's CDR3 is CAIRPAGGGETQYF. CDR3 sequence (DNA): TGTGCCATCAGACCAGCGGGAGGGGGGGAGACCCAGTACTTC.

V gene TRBV7-2 combines with J gene TRBJ2-1; a weak D match, TRBD1 (7 bases). The CDR3 extends over 15 amino acids. Trimming stripped 1 base from V and 8 bases from J, with 15 bases between. Germline-derived CDR1 and CDR2 are SGHTA and FQGNSA. The CDR3 sequence is CASSLGIRGAHEQFF. The DNA for the CDR3 is TGTGCCAGCAGCTTAGGTATCAGGGGGGCCCATGAGCAGTTCTTC.

This chain joins TRBV14 and TRBJ2-2; D perhaps matches TRBD2 (6 bases). The CDR3 runs to 16 residues. Germline loops: CDR1 SGHDN, CDR2 FVKESK. Trimming stripped 1 base from V and 5 bases from J, with 14 bases between. In DNA, the CDR3 is TGTGCCAGCAGCCAAGCTGGGTGGAGGGTAACCGGGGAGCTGTTTTTT. Residues: CASSQAGWRVTGELFF.

The V gene is TRBV9, the J gene TRBJ2-7, with 8 bases aligning to TRBD1. The CDR3 has 13 amino acids. Germline V gene lookup returns CDR1 SGDLS and CDR2 YYNGEE. J gave up 6 bases and V 4 bases, and 6 bases lay outside the gene matches. The CDR3 DNA follows: TGTGCCAGCAGCTTCCCCGGACAGGGCGAGCAGTACTTC. Its protein is CASSFPGQGEQYF.

The chain combines TRBV27 with TRBJ2-5; D might be TRBD1 (6 bases). V was shortened by 6 bases and J by 2 bases, with 16 bases between the two germline ends. This CDR3 spans 15 amino acids. From germline, CDR1 is MNHEY and CDR2 SMNVEV (reference sequence). CDR3 coding DNA: TGTGCCAGCAGAGTGGCCGGGACACAACAAGAGACCCAGTACTTC. Translation gives CASRVAGTQQETQYF.

V and J are TRBV6-5 and TRBJ1-2, with D unresolved. Germline lookup yields CDR1 MNHEY and CDR2 SVGAGI. V was clipped by 6 bases and J by 0 bases, with 14 bases between them. The CDR3 consists of 15 residues. The CDR3 protein is CASSLEIGSNYGYTF. The CDR3 DNA reads as TGTGCCAGCAGCCTAGAGATCGGGTCTAACTATGGCTACACCTTC.

V gene TRBV6-4 combines with J gene TRBJ1-2, with TRBD1 matching 8 bases. Trimming took 2 bases from V and 4 from J; bases not matched to a gene: 6. The V gene's germline CDR1 is MRHNA and CDR2 SNTAGT. The CDR3 spans 15 residues. CDR3 amino acids: CASSDNAGGSYGYTF. The CDR3 region has the DNA TGTGCCAGCAGTGACAACGCAGGGGGCTCCTATGGCTACACCTTC.

The chain joins TRBV11-2 to TRBJ2-1; D possibly matches TRBD1 or TRBD2 (5 bases each). The CDR3 has 14 residues. CDR1 and CDR2 (germline): SGHAT, FQNNGV. With 1 base removed from V and 9 bases from J, the gap between germline ends came to 13 bases. In nucleotides, the CDR3 is TGTGCCAGCAGCTTAGCACCTTTTGGGGGTGAGCAGTTCTTC. Translation: CASSLAPFGGEQFF.